The T cell receptor beta chain under discussion was sequenced for a study of blood T cell repertoires in COVID-19. TCRdb's table, derived via immunoSEQ multiplex PCR, lists solely in-frame clones and lacks some. The table lists roughly 100,000 clones, 85% of them singletons, with around 4.5% in the top ten. The sequenced sample was peripheral blood. This sequence was found in a man aged 45-65 years with acute or convalescent COVID-19.

The CDR3 loop reads CASSPRTGQGYYGYTF. The DNA for the CDR3 is TGTGCCAGCAGTCCAAGAACGGGACAGGGGTACTATGGCTACACCTTC. The V gene is TRBV14, the J gene TRBJ1-2, with TRBD1 matching 10 bases. V was clipped by 6 bases and J by 3 bases; unmatched bases: 10. CDR1 is SGHDN and CDR2 is FVKESK in the germline V gene. The CDR3 covers 16 residues.